The following is a TCR beta chain sequence with its context. What it binds is not known. Primers used in a second PCR of about 6 to 11 cycles were a sample-barcoded 5' primer and a J-beta primer mix. Each cDNA molecule was tagged by a template-switch adaptor that had 12 random nucleotides. TCRdb recomputed calls from the 5' RACE reads with MiXCR, one row per CDR3 protein. The table includes about 680,000 distinct CDR3 sequences, around half detected once. The sample originates from a study of blood T cells in healthy people across ages. Broader study findings: It was found that TCR beta diversity correlated strongly with the percentage of naive T cells.

CDR3 length: 16 amino acids. Germline-derived CDR1 and CDR2 are LGHDT and YNNKEL (reference sequence). V lost 1 base, J lost 3 bases, and 12 bases lay in between. PBMCs, at least 7 million per sample, were isolated. This TCR came from a woman aged 55 to 70 in good health. The sequencing input was blood. This chain uses TRBV3-1 with TRBJ2-2; the D is unclear. In DNA, the CDR3 is TGTGCCAGCAGCCAAGGGTTCCGCGAAGACACCGGGGAGCTGTTTTTT. Protein: CASSQGFREDTGELFF.